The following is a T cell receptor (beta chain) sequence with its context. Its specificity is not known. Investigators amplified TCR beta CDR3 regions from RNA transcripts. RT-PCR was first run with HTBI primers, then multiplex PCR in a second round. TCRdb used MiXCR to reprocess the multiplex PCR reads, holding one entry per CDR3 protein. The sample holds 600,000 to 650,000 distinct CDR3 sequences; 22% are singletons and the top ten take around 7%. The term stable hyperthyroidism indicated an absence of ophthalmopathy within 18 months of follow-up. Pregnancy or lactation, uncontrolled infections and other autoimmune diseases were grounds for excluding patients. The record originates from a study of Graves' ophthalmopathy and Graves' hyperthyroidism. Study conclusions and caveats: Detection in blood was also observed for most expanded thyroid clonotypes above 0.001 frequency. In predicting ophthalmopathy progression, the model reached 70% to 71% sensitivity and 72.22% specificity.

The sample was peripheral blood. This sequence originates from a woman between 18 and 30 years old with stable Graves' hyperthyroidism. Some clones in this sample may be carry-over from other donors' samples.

As DNA, the CDR3 is TGTGCCAGCAGTACCGGGACAGGGGGCGCAGATACGCAGTATTTT. It yields the protein CASSTGTGGADTQYF. The rearrangement joins TRBV6-1 to TRBJ2-3; 12 bases map to TRBD1. The CDR3 loop spans 15 amino acids. Per the germline V gene, CDR1 is MNHNS and CDR2 is SASEGT. V trimming: 5 bases; J trimming: 4 bases; junction bases outside the gene matches: 4.